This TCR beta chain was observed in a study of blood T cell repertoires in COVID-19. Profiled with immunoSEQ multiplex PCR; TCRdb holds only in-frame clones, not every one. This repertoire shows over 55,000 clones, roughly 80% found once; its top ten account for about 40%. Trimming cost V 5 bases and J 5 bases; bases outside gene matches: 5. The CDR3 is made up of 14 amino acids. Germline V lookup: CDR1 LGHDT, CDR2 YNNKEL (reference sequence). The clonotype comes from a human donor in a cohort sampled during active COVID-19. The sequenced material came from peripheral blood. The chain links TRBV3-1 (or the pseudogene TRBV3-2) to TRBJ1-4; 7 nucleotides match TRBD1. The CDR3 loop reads CASSDDRVNEKLFF. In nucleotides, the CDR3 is TGTGCCAGCAGCGATGACAGGGTAAATGAAAAACTGTTTTTT.